Shown below are 9 T cell receptor beta chains from a single sample sequenced in a study of breast tumors, draining lymph nodes, adjacent tissues. Axillary draining lymph nodes of breast cancer patients supplied the node samples. TCRdb re-called the multiplex PCR reads with MiXCR, one entry per CDR3 protein. Of over 70,000 distinct CDR3 sequences detected, about 27% appear once; the ten largest clones hold around 8.1%. The sequenced sample was axillary lymph node tissue. Every receptor here comes from a female donor with breast cancer. Some clones in this sample may be carry-over from other donors' samples.

The sample holds one count of this clonotype. The chain recombines TRBV29-1 with TRBJ2-5, with TRBD2 matching over 10 bases. Germline CDR1 reads SQVTM; CDR2 reads ANQGSEA. The length of the CDR3 is 14 residues. Trimming cost V 7 bases and J 4 bases; bases outside gene matches: 9. The CDR3 loop reads CSAEGAGGGETQYF. The CDR3 DNA reads TGCAGCGCCGAGGGAGCGGGAGGGGGAGAGACCCAGTACTTC.

A remark on this clonotype: The CDR3 does not close with the conserved phenylalanine or tryptophan, likely indicating a read error. The DNA is left out, because the CDR3 cannot be placed on it with certainty; the CDR3 is given as TCRdb lists it. V usage is TRBV14 and J usage is TRBJ2-7; the table's D call TRBD2 went unverified against the DNA. In germline, CDR1 is SGHDN, CDR2 FVKESK. The CDR3 spans 11 amino acids, including both terminal residues. CDR3 residues: CASSPGASGSN.

To note about this clonotype: A much larger clone lies a single base off, so this may be a read error. Lacking the conserved final phenylalanine or tryptophan, this CDR3 likely reflects a read error. The V and J genes are TRBV24-1 and TRBJ1-2; D gene unclear. This CDR3 has 14 residues. V was pared by 0 bases and J by 4 bases, with 8 bases between. Looked up from germline, CDR1 is KGHDR and CDR2 is SFDVKD. CDR3: CATSDLTSSYGYTL. As DNA, the CDR3 is TGTGCCACCAGTGATTTGACAAGCAGCTATGGCTACACCCTC.

This clonotype turned up a few times. With a much larger clone just one base away, this may be a read error. The V call is TRBV3-1, the J call TRBJ2-5; tentative D call: TRBD1 (5 bases). CDR1 and CDR2 (germline): LGHDT, YNNKEL (reference sequence). V was shortened by 0 bases and J by 7 bases, with 12 bases between the two germline ends. CDR3 length: 14 residues. This chain's CDR3 is CASSQDWGAGTQYF. The CDR3 coding sequence is TGTGCCAGCAGCCAAGATTGGGGCGCAGGGACCCAGTACTTC.

About this clonotype itself: One end of the junction varies from germline; a read error may be responsible. J is TRBJ2-3 and V is TRBV6-5; TRBD2 agrees at 13 bases. Germline V gives CDR1 MNHEY, CDR2 SVGAGI. The length of the CDR3 is 19 residues. The CDR3 protein is CASSVSGTSGIADRDTQYF. In DNA, the CDR3 is TGTGCCAGCAGTGTATCGGGGACTAGCGGGATCGCTGATCGAGATACGCAGTACTTT.

This clonotype was picked up a small number of times. The J gene is TRBJ1-1, the V gene TRBV19; D is unclear. V gave up 6 bases and J gave up 4 bases, with 6 bases separating them. CDR1 is LNHDA and CDR2 is SQIVND in the germline V gene (reference sequence). This CDR3 comprises 11 residues. CDR3 amino acids: CASRAFTEAFF. The CDR3 DNA is TGTGCCAGTAGAGCATTCACTGAAGCTTTCTTT. Full variable domain (missing parts from reference TRBV19 and TRBJ1-1): DGGITQSPKYLFRKEGQNVTLSCEQNLNHDAMYWYRQDPGQGLRLIYYSQIVNDFQKGDIAEGYSVSREKKESFPLTVTSAQKNPTAFYLCASRAFTEAFFGQGTRLTVV.

The CDR3 here is CASRPWGQGANEQYF. The CDR3 DNA is TGTGCCAGCAGACCATGGGGACAGGGGGCAAACGAGCAGTACTTC. This sequence joins TRBV7-2 and TRBJ2-7, with 12 bases fitting TRBD1. V lost 6 bases to trimming and J lost 5 bases; unmatched junction nucleotides: 8. Germline CDR1 and CDR2: SGHTA and FQGNSA. The CDR3 runs 15 residues.

The chain joins TRBV7-2 to TRBJ2-1; D perhaps matches TRBD2 (6 bases). Trimming cost V 5 bases and J 2 bases, with 19 bases left between them. Germline CDR1 and CDR2: SGHTA and FQGNSA. The CDR3 has 17 residues. The CDR3 loop is CASSPLWSSGPYNEQFF. CDR3 nucleotides: TGTGCCAGCAGCCCACTCTGGTCCAGCGGGCCCTACAATGAGCAGTTCTTC.

The chain employs TRBV12-5 and TRBJ1-2, with a weak D call TRBD1 (5 bases). Germline loops: CDR1 LGHNT, CDR2 FRNRAP. V lost 8 bases to trimming and J lost 10 bases, with 20 bases between them. The length of the CDR3 is 13 residues. CDR3 amino acids: CASSRGPQVDYTF. The CDR3 coding sequence is TGTGCTAGTTCCAGAGGACCACAGGTCGACTACACCTTC. Filled out from reference TRBV12-5 and TRBJ1-2, the complete variable domain reads DARVTQTPRHKVTEMGQEVTMRCQPILGHNTVFWYRQTMMQGLELLAYFRNRAPLDDSGMPKDRFSAEMPDATLATLKIQPSEPRDSAVYFCASSRGPQVDYTFGSGTRLTVV.